A single sample gave rise to the 9 T cell receptor beta chains below, sequenced in a study of T cells in Graves' hyperthyroidism and ophthalmopathy. Regions amplified from RNA transcripts were the TCR beta CDR3 regions. TCR CDR3 underwent first-round RT-PCR with the HTBI primer set. TCRdb processed the multiplex PCR reads anew with MiXCR; each CDR3 protein has one entry. The sample has 490,000 or so distinct CDR3 sequences, about 20% seen once. The sequenced sample consisted of blood. The receptor source for this set is a woman aged 70-85 years with Graves' ophthalmopathy.

Ten or more counts support this clonotype. V usage is TRBV28 and J usage is TRBJ2-7, with 12 positions matching TRBD2. J was trimmed by 6 bases and V by 5 bases; bases with no gene match: 8. This CDR3 has 15 amino acids. In germline, CDR1 is MDHEN, CDR2 SYDVKM. The CDR3 nucleotides are TGTGCCAGCAGTCTCCCTAGCGGGAGGGCCTCCGAGCAGTACTTC. This gives the protein CASSLPSGRASEQYF. Supplemented by reference TRBV28 and TRBJ2-7, the full variable domain reads DVKVTQSSRYLVKRTGEKVFLECVQDMDHENMFWYRQDPGLGLRLIYFSYDVKMKEKGDIPEGYSVSREKKERFSLILESASTNQTSMYLCASSLPSGRASEQYFGPGTRLTVT.

In DNA form, the CDR3 reads TGCAGCGTTGGTCTGGCCGGGACAACATTCTACGAGCAGTACTTC. This codes for CSVGLAGTTFYEQYF. V gene TRBV29-1 combines with J gene TRBJ2-7; TRBD1 is a possible D gene (6 bases). Trimming pared 4 bases from V and 3 bases from J, leaving 19 bases between. CDR1 SQVTM and CDR2 ANQGSEA come from the germline V gene. CDR3 length: 15 amino acids.

Regarding this clonotype: A read error may explain this, as a much larger clone is one base away. The J gene is TRBJ2-1, the V gene TRBV7-9; a weak D match, TRBD2 (6 bases). The V and J ends lost 5 bases and 6 bases respectively, with 17 bases between them. CDR1 SEHNR and CDR2 FQNEAQ come from the germline V gene (reference sequence). This CDR3 region has 15 residues. Here the CDR3 reads CASSTSTGGRNEQFF. CDR3 sequence (DNA): TGTGCCAGCAGCACGAGCACCGGGGGTCGCAATGAGCAGTTCTTC.

This clonotype was seen many times. The chain employs TRBV11-2 and TRBJ1-6, with D possibly matching TRBD1 (5 bases). The CDR3 length is 16 residues. Germline CDR1 is SGHAT and CDR2 is FQNNGV. Between the trimmed V and J ends, which lost 0 bases and 8 bases, there was a span of 14 bases. CDR3 residues: CASSLDRGGVDSPLHF. CDR3 coding DNA: TGTGCCAGCAGCTTAGATCGCGGAGGGGTGGATTCACCCCTCCACTTT.

This clonotype was detected only a few times. This rearrangement joins TRBV20-1 to TRBJ2-1; 11 nucleotides line up with TRBD2. The CDR3 length is 15 residues. Germline CDR1 is DFQATT and CDR2 is SNEGSKA (reference sequence). J was trimmed by 7 bases and V by 4 bases; bases with no gene match: 9. CDR3 region: CSATPPGLAVNEQFF. CDR3 bases: TGCAGTGCTACGCCTCCGGGACTAGCGGTGAATGAGCAGTTCTTC.

This clonotype was found many times. The chain combines TRBV28 with TRBJ2-1; D gene ambiguous. Germline values: CDR1 MDHEN, CDR2 SYDVKM. With 3 bases removed from V and 10 bases from J, the gap between germline ends came to 10 bases. CDR3 length: 12 amino acids. The CDR3 DNA reads as TGTGCCAGCAGTTTGTTCAGAGAAGAGCAGTTCTTC. This encodes CASSLFREEQFF.

The chain has TRBV5-1 and TRBJ2-1; TRBD2 agrees at 8 bases. The ends lost 4 bases at V and 6 bases at J; junction bases unmatched: 6. This CDR3 is 14 amino acids long. Looked up from germline, CDR1 is SGHRS and CDR2 is YFSETQ. CDR3 DNA sequence: TGCGCCAGCAGCATCGGGGGGGTTGGCAATGAGCAGTTCTTC. Residues: CASSIGGVGNEQFF.

This clonotype came up many times. The chain is built from TRBV5-1 and TRBJ1-1; D is unclear. Trimming shortened V by 4 bases and J by 3 bases, and 16 bases separated the two germline ends. This CDR3 is 15 amino acids long. Germline CDR1 and CDR2: SGHRS and YFSETQ. This CDR3 is CASSPSPTADTEAFF. For the CDR3, the DNA is TGCGCCAGCAGCCCCTCCCCGACGGCGGACACTGAAGCTTTCTTT.

This clonotype was recorded a few times. V usage is TRBV7-2 and J usage is TRBJ2-1; D unresolved. The CDR3 runs to 12 residues. Trimming took off 5 bases at V and 14 bases at J, with 16 bases between the two ends. Germline CDR1 reads SGHTA; CDR2 reads FQGNSA. CDR3 amino acids: CASSPVVERKFF. CDR3 in DNA: TGTGCCAGCAGCCCTGTCGTGGAAAGGAAGTTCTTC.